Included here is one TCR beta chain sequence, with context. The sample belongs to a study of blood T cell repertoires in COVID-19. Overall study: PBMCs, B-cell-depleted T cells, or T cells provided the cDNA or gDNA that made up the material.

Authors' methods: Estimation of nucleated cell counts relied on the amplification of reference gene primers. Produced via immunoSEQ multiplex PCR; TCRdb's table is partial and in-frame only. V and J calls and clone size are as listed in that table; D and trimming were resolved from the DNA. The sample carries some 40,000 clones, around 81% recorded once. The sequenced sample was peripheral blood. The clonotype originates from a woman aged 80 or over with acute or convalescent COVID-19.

The chain's CDR3 is CASSQRTGLYTEAFF. Here the CDR3 DNA reads TGTGCCAGCTCACAACGCACAGGGTTATACACTGAAGCTTTCTTT. The chain carries TRBV18 and TRBJ1-1; the D gene is possibly TRBD1 (6 bases). Germline loops: CDR1 KGHSH, CDR2 LQKENI. The CDR3 sequence is 15 residues long. V lost 4 bases to trimming and J lost 3 bases, with 15 bases between them.